Below, 30 T cell receptor beta chains from the same sample are listed, as sequenced in a study of T cell responses to AZD1222 COVID-19 vaccine. Some clones are missing from TCRdb's copy, which holds only in-frame ones; the method was immunoSEQ multiplex PCR. This sample has 100,000 or so clones; around 87% occur once, and the top ten carry 4.2%. The material was peripheral blood, obtained on day 0 of MenACWY control vaccination. These TCRs come from an adult in good health.

V usage is TRBV5-1 and J usage is TRBJ2-1; D gene ambiguous. V was trimmed by 4 bases and J by 5 bases, leaving 13 bases between them. This CDR3 is built from 14 residues. The V gene's germline CDR1 is SGHRS and CDR2 YFSETQ. In DNA form, the CDR3 reads TGCGCCAGCAGCCGGAGCCGGTCGAACAATGAGCAGTTCTTC. Protein: CASSRSRSNNEQFF.

This clone has only a few counts. The rearrangement links TRBV2 to TRBJ2-3; D gene ambiguous. Trimming took off 7 bases at V and 4 bases at J, with 15 bases between the two ends. The germline V gene encodes CDR1 SNHLY and CDR2 FYNNEI. This CDR3 has 14 amino acids. The CDR3 reads CASTPAVGADTQYF. DNA for the CDR3: TGTGCCAGCACTCCAGCAGTAGGCGCAGATACGCAGTATTTT.

This clone turned up a few times. V gene TRBV2 combines with J gene TRBJ2-6; D unclear. Germline V CDR1 and CDR2: SNHLY, FYNNEI. V lost 3 bases, J lost 9 bases, and 9 bases lay in between. The CDR3 loop spans 13 amino acids. CDR3 nucleotides: TGTGCCAGCAGTGACGAGGCTCGCAACGTCCTGACTTTC. The encoded protein is CASSDEARNVLTF.

The rearrangement uses TRBV5-1 and TRBJ2-3, with D uncertain. From germline, CDR1 is SGHRS and CDR2 YFSETQ. V lost 0 bases, J lost 4 bases, and 9 bases lay in between. The CDR3 length is 14 residues. The CDR3 coding sequence is TGCGCCAGCAGCTTGGGGTCGGGCGCAGATACGCAGTATTTT. This gives the protein CASSLGSGADTQYF. Supplemented by reference TRBV5-1 and TRBJ2-3, the full variable domain reads KAGVTQTPRYLIKTRGQQVTLSCSPISGHRSVSWYQQTPGQGLQFLFEYFSETQRNKGNFPGRFSGRQFSNSRSEMNVSTLELGDSALYLCASSLGSGADTQYFGPGTRLTVL.

The chain links TRBV6-2 or TRBV6-3 to TRBJ2-7; D may be TRBD1 or TRBD2 (5 bases each). Deletions cut 3 bases from V and 0 bases from J, with 12 bases between. CDR3 length: 15 residues. Germline V gene data show CDR1 as MNHEY and CDR2 as SVGEGT. The CDR3 DNA reads as TGTGCCAGCAGTTATGGCGCAGGGAGCTCCTACGAGCAGTACTTC. Protein: CASSYGAGSSYEQYF.

This sequence joins TRBV7-3 and TRBJ2-1; D gene unclear. Germline lookup yields CDR1 SGHTA and CDR2 FQGTGA. The CDR3 is 16 residues long. V shed 5 bases and J shed 1 base, with 15 bases lying between them. CDR3 sequence reads: CASSPGPSPSYNEQFF. The CDR3 coding sequence is TGTGCCAGCAGCCCCGGACCCTCCCCTTCCTACAATGAGCAGTTCTTC.

The chain links TRBV7-2 to TRBJ1-4, with D perhaps TRBD1 (5 bases). The CDR3 length is 14 residues. Germline CDR1 reads SGHTA; CDR2 reads FQGNSA. The V and J ends lost 5 bases and 7 bases respectively, with 14 bases between them. CDR3 region: CASSRDSRSEKLFF. CDR3 nucleotide sequence: TGTGCCAGCAGCCGTGACAGTCGGAGTGAAAAACTGTTTTTT.

The gene calls are TRBV24-1 and TRBJ1-5; 7 bases align to TRBD1. Germline values: CDR1 KGHDR, CDR2 SFDVKD. This CDR3 is 14 amino acids long. V lost 7 bases, J lost 2 bases, and 4 bases stayed unmatched. DNA for the CDR3: TGTGCCACCAGACCGACAGGGCGCAATCAGCCCCAGCATTTT. Its translation: CATRPTGRNQPQHF.

This clone was observed once. The J gene is TRBJ2-1, the V gene TRBV6-5, with D possibly being TRBD2 (5 bases). There are 13 residues in the CDR3. V shed 8 bases and J shed 6 bases, with 14 bases lying between them. Germline lookup yields CDR1 MNHEY and CDR2 SVGAGI. This chain's CDR3 is CASSRVLTNEQFF. In nucleotides, the CDR3 is TGTGCCAGCTCGCGGGTGCTAACCAATGAGCAGTTCTTC.

The chain has TRBV6-5 and TRBJ2-7; a possible D gene is TRBD1 (5 bases). The CDR3 is made up of 15 amino acids. Trimming took off 5 bases at V and 6 bases at J, with 20 bases between the two ends. Germline V gene sequence: CDR1 MNHEY, CDR2 SVGAGI. CDR3 sequence: CASSPPSISGIEQYF. CDR3 bases: TGTGCCAGCAGTCCCCCCAGTATTTCAGGGATCGAGCAGTACTTC.

This clone was observed a handful of times. The V call is TRBV28, the J call TRBJ1-1; TRBD1 might be the D (5 bases). The CDR3 is 20 amino acids. V was cut by 1 base and J by 2 bases, with 26 bases left in between. Germline V gene data show CDR1 as MDHEN and CDR2 as SYDVKM. The chain's CDR3 is CASSLLGWGGQGSSNTEAFF. The CDR3 nucleotides are TGTGCCAGCAGTTTATTAGGTTGGGGAGGGCAGGGCTCTTCTAACACTGAAGCTTTCTTT.

The gene calls are TRBV11-3 and TRBJ2-1; no firm D call. The germline V and J ends were trimmed by 5 bases and 9 bases, with 8 bases remaining between them. CDR1 and CDR2 (germline): SGHNT, YENEEA. The CDR3 is 11 residues long. The CDR3 reads CASSLWGEQFF. The CDR3, as DNA: TGTGCCAGCAGCCTTTGGGGTGAGCAGTTCTTC.

This chain joins TRBV13 and TRBJ2-7, with 9 bases lining up with TRBD2. Germline CDR1 reads PRHDT; CDR2 reads FYEKMQ (reference sequence). Trimming removed 2 bases from V and 0 bases from J; junction bases left unmatched: 2. There are 15 residues in the CDR3. The CDR3 loop reads CASSLLAGHSYEQYF. CDR3 nucleotide sequence: TGTGCCAGCAGCTTACTAGCGGGACACTCCTACGAGCAGTACTTC.

J is TRBJ2-5 and V is TRBV6-1, with TRBD1 as a possible D gene (6 bases). The germline V gene has CDR1 MNHNS and CDR2 SASEGT. This CDR3 region has 17 residues. Trimming shortened V by 2 bases and J by 4 bases, and 20 bases separated the two germline ends. The CDR3 coding sequence is TGTGCCAGCAGTGAACCCCGACCCCAGGGGTGGGGAGAGACCCAGTACTTC. Translation: CASSEPRPQGWGETQYF.

The chain couples TRBV7-9 to TRBJ2-5; D unresolved. CDR3 length equals 11 residues. Trimming took off 8 bases at V and 5 bases at J, with 9 bases between the two ends. The germline CDR1 and CDR2 sequences are SEHNR and FQNEAQ (reference sequence). The CDR3 here is CASSGEETQYF. CDR3 coding DNA: TGTGCCAGCTCCGGCGAGGAGACCCAGTACTTC.

The chain combines TRBV5-6 with TRBJ2-1; no clear D gene. Germline assignment: CDR1 SGHDT and CDR2 YYEEEE. The CDR3 runs 18 residues. The V end lost 0 bases, the J end lost 4 bases, and 20 bases lay between the germline ends. The CDR3 DNA reads as TGTGCCAGCAGCTTGGAGGGCAGGTTAATCAAGTTATACAATGAGCAGTTCTTC. Protein sequence: CASSLEGRLIKLYNEQFF.

This chain joins TRBV7-8 and TRBJ1-6; 10 bases agree with TRBD1. The CDR3 consists of 15 residues. CDR1 and CDR2 (germline): SGHVS, FQNEAQ. Germline trimming cut 1 base from V and 11 bases from J; bases unmatched to any gene: 5. Written as DNA, the CDR3 is TGTGCCAGCAGCTTAGAGAGGACAGGGGGTCCACCCCTCCACTTT. Its protein product is CASSLERTGGPPLHF. The full variable domain, with the rest looked up from reference TRBV7-8 and TRBJ1-6, is GAGVSQSPRYKVAKRGQDVALRCDPISGHVSLFWYQQALGQGPEFLTYFQNEAQLDKSGLPSDRFFAERPEGSVSTLKIQRTQQEDSAVYLCASSLERTGGPPLHFGNGTRLTVT.

A single count supports this clone. The CDR3 is CASSLLQTGEDEQFF. CDR3 DNA: TGTGCCAGCAGTTTACTCCAGACAGGGGAGGATGAGCAGTTCTTC. This chain links TRBV27 with TRBJ2-1; 8 bases agree with TRBD1. The V segment lost 2 bases and the J segment 8 bases; nucleotides outside the gene matches: 8. This CDR3 spans 15 amino acids. Germline CDR1 and CDR2: MNHEY and SMNVEV (reference sequence).

The rearrangement links TRBV19 to TRBJ1-2; 10 nucleotides line up with TRBD1. V dropped 10 bases and J dropped 3; count of bases not matched to a gene: 8. The length of the CDR3 is 14 residues. The germline V gene has CDR1 LNHDA and CDR2 SQIVND (reference sequence). The CDR3 sequence: CATRQGASDYGYTF. CDR3 DNA sequence: TGTGCCACCCGACAGGGGGCAAGCGACTATGGCTACACCTTC. The full variable domain, completed using reference TRBV19 and TRBJ1-2, is DGGITQSPKYLFRKEGQNVTLSCEQNLNHDAMYWYRQDPGQGLRLIYYSQIVNDFQKGDIAEGYSVSREKKESFPLTVTSAQKNPTAFYLCATRQGASDYGYTFGSGTRLTVV.

The chain joins TRBV28 to TRBJ2-3; 7 bases fit TRBD2. Looked up from germline, CDR1 is MDHEN and CDR2 is SYDVKM. V dropped 8 bases and J dropped 7; count of bases not matched to a gene: 6. CDR3 length: 12 residues. Here the CDR3 reads CASGGETHTQYF. CDR3 sequence (DNA): TGTGCCAGCGGGGGGGAAACGCATACGCAGTATTTT.

V is TRBV6-2 or TRBV6-3 and J is TRBJ2-7, with D unclear. Looked up from germline, CDR1 is MNHEY and CDR2 is SVGEGT. V shed 5 bases and J shed 3 bases, with 8 bases lying between them. The CDR3 sequence is 12 residues long. Written as DNA, the CDR3 is TGTGCCAGCAGTGGCCAGGTCTACGAGCAGTACTTC. Its translation is CASSGQVYEQYF.

The chain employs TRBV27 and TRBJ1-4; TRBD1 agrees at 7 bases. The V gene end was trimmed by 5 bases and the J gene end by 6 bases; junction bases not matched to a gene: 9. This CDR3 region has 15 residues. Germline-derived CDR1 and CDR2 are MNHEY and SMNVEV (reference sequence). CDR3 nucleotide sequence: TGTGCCAGCAGTCCATGGACAGGAGGGGATGAAAAACTGTTTTTT. Its translation: CASSPWTGGDEKLFF.

The gene calls are TRBV12-3 or TRBV12-4 and TRBJ1-5; tentative D call: TRBD1 (6 bases). V was pared by 6 bases and J by 3 bases, with 9 bases between. This CDR3 is built from 13 residues. The DNA for the CDR3 is TGTGCCAGCAGCCGGACAGACAATCAGCCCCAGCATTTT. Protein product: CASSRTDNQPQHF.

This chain joins TRBV7-2 and TRBJ2-5, with TRBD2 matching 7 bases. The CDR3 length is 15 residues. Germline V gene sequence: CDR1 SGHTA, CDR2 FQGNSA. J gave up 4 bases and V 1 base, and 6 bases lay outside the gene matches. CDR3 nucleotides: TGTGCCAGCAGCTTAGGTGGGGGGGGAGGAGAGACCCAGTACTTC. Translation gives CASSLGGGGGETQYF.

DNA of the CDR3: TGTGCCAGCACCACCTACAGCTACGAGCAGTACTTC. Translating gives CASTTYSYEQYF. The J gene is TRBJ2-7, the V gene TRBV28, with D uncertain. In germline, CDR1 is MDHEN, CDR2 SYDVKM. Trimming cost V 7 bases and J 3 bases, with 10 bases left between them. The CDR3 has 12 residues.

This clone has a single count. Here the CDR3 reads CASSLLGYEQYF. The CDR3 DNA follows: TGCGCCAGCAGCTTGTTGGGATACGAGCAGTACTTC. The chain has TRBV5-1 and TRBJ2-7; no clear D gene. Trimming removed 1 base from V and 4 bases from J, with 6 bases in between. Germline V gene sequence: CDR1 SGHRS, CDR2 YFSETQ. CDR3 length: 12 residues.

V usage is TRBV12-5 and J usage is TRBJ1-5; no reliable D call. Trimming cost V 5 bases and J 1 base, with 3 bases left between them. Per the germline V gene, CDR1 is LGHNT and CDR2 is FRNRAP. The CDR3 loop spans 12 amino acids. In DNA, the CDR3 is TGTGCTAGTGGTATCAGCAATCAGCCCCAGCATTTT. This sequence encodes CASGISNQPQHF.

The chain recombines TRBV29-1 with TRBJ1-2; D unresolved. Deletions cut 0 bases from V and 0 bases from J, with 11 bases between. This CDR3 is built from 15 residues. Germline V gene lookup returns CDR1 SQVTM and CDR2 ANQGSEA. CDR3: CSVEDRLLANYGYTF. The CDR3 DNA is TGCAGCGTTGAAGACAGACTCTTAGCTAACTATGGCTACACCTTC.

This clone was recorded only once. The V gene is TRBV4-3, the J gene TRBJ1-2, with a tentative D call TRBD1 (5 bases). The CDR3 totals 16 residues. Germline CDR1 LGHNA, CDR2 YSLEER. V lost 0 bases and J lost 2, with 13 bases in between. CDR3 DNA: TGCGCCAGCAGCCAAGAGTTAGGGGCTCGGAACTATGGCTACACCTTC. It yields the protein CASSQELGARNYGYTF.

V is TRBV11-3 and J is TRBJ2-4, with D perhaps assigned TRBD1 or TRBD2 (6 bases each). Trimming removed 8 bases from V and 5 bases from J, with 13 bases in between. Looked up from germline, CDR1 is SGHNT and CDR2 is YENEEA. This CDR3 contains 13 residues. The CDR3 region has the DNA TGTGCCAGCTCACAGGGAGGCCAAAACATTCAGTACTTC. This gives the protein CASSQGGQNIQYF.